This T cell receptor (beta chain) is from a study of siplizumab effects on memory and regulatory T cells. Broader study findings: Few alloreactive clones mapped to unstimulated subsets. Alloreactive sequences that could be traced to unstimulated CD4+ memory cells showed a significant reduction under siplizumab.

TCRdb's copy holds only in-frame clones and misses some; the assay was immunoSEQ multiplex PCR. The table has 80,000 to 95,000 clones, just under 95% seen once; the top ten hold roughly 20%. With regard to this clone: The antigen is unknown.

This CDR3 has 13 amino acids. Trimming removed 5 bases from V and 2 bases from J, with 7 bases in between. Germline CDR1 reads MDHEN; CDR2 reads SYDVKM. The sample consisted of CD8+ T cells sorted from blood. The chain combines TRBV28 with TRBJ1-5; no firm D call. This clonotype originated in a human donor in good health. CDR3 nucleotide sequence: TGTGCCAGCAGTCTGCAGGGCAATCAGCCCCAGCATTTT. Translating gives CASSLQGNQPQHF.